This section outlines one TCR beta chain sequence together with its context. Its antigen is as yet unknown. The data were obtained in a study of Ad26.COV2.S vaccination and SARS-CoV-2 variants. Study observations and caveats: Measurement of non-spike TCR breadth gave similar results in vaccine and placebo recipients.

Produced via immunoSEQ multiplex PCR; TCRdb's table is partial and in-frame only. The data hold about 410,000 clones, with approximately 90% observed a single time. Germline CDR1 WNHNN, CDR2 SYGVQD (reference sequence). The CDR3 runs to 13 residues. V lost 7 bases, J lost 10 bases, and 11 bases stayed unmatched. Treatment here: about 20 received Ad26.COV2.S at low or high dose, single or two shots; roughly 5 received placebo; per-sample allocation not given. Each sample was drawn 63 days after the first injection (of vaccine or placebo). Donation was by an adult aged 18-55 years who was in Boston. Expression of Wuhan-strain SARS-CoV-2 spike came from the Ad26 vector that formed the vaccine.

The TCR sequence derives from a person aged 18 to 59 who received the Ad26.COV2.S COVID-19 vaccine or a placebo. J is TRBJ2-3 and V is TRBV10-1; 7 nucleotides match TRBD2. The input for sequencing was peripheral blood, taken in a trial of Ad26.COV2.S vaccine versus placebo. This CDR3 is CASTLRGRGSQYF. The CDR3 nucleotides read TGCGCCAGCACCCTCCGAGGGAGGGGATCGCAGTATTTT.